The 21 T cell receptor beta chains below were found in one sample sequenced in a study of blood T cell repertoires in COVID-19. The assay was immunoSEQ multiplex PCR, and TCRdb's table has in-frame clones only and misses some. The table records tens of thousands of clones, roughly 91% of them present only once. The sample taken for sequencing was peripheral blood. The receptors were sampled from a woman aged 45-59 years in a cohort sampled during active COVID-19.

This sequence joins TRBV6-5 and TRBJ1-1; 8 nucleotides line up with TRBD1. This CDR3 is built from 13 residues. V lost 11 bases to trimming and J lost 6 bases; unmatched junction nucleotides: 11. The V gene's germline CDR1 is MNHEY and CDR2 SVGAGI. The CDR3 reads CAVGQVVMAEAFF. In DNA form, the CDR3 reads TGTGCCGTGGGACAGGTAGTAATGGCTGAAGCTTTCTTT.

The V call is TRBV6-5, the J call TRBJ2-7, with 10 bases lining up with TRBD1. Germline-derived CDR1 and CDR2 are MNHEY and SVGAGI. The J segment lost 3 bases and the V segment lost 7 bases, leaving 6 bases of the junction unmatched. The CDR3 has 14 residues. The CDR3 here is CASKAGTGVYEQYF. The CDR3 coding sequence is TGTGCCAGCAAGGCCGGGACAGGGGTCTACGAGCAGTACTTC.

This chain connects TRBV10-3 to TRBJ2-3; unclear D gene. This CDR3 spans 12 amino acids. V lost 7 bases and J lost 8, with 13 bases in between. Germline V gene sequence: CDR1 ENHRY, CDR2 SYGVKD. The CDR3 DNA reads as TGTGCCATCAACACAGAAGACGGTACGCAGTATTTT. Translation: CAINTEDGTQYF.

The rearrangement joins TRBV11-2 to TRBJ2-2; D remains unclear. Between the trimmed V and J ends, which lost 5 bases and 0 bases, there was a span of 16 bases. The CDR3 consists of 17 residues. The germline CDR1 and CDR2 sequences are SGHAT and FQNNGV. This chain's CDR3 is CASSASRQRANTGELFF. CDR3 nucleotides: TGTGCCAGCAGCGCTTCTCGGCAGCGCGCGAACACCGGGGAGCTGTTTTTT.

The chain uses TRBV6-4 and TRBJ2-3, with D maybe TRBD2 (5 bases). Per the germline V gene, CDR1 is MRHNA and CDR2 is SNTAGT. CDR3 length equals 16 residues. V shed 2 bases and J shed 4 bases, with 16 bases lying between them. CDR3 sequence (DNA): TGTGCCAGCAGTGACGTCGGCGGTGCGGGTTCAGATACGCAGTATTTT. Translated: CASSDVGGAGSDTQYF.

V usage is TRBV18 and J usage is TRBJ1-1; D might be TRBD1 (5 bases). This CDR3 spans 15 amino acids. Trimming shortened V by 0 bases and J by 3 bases, and 11 bases separated the two germline ends. Germline CDR1 is KGHSH and CDR2 is LQKENI. This chain's CDR3 is CASSPPGQGYTEAFF. As DNA, the CDR3 is TGTGCCAGCTCACCACCAGGTCAGGGTTACACTGAAGCTTTCTTT.

The chain has TRBV18 and TRBJ2-1, with 14 bases lining up with TRBD2. CDR3 length: 20 residues. With V trimmed by 3 bases and J by 4 bases, 14 bases remained unmatched. Germline V gene lookup returns CDR1 KGHSH and CDR2 LQKENI. The CDR3 DNA is TGTGCCAGCTCACCCTTAAGGGGGTCGGGACTAGCGGGAGTTTACAATGAGCAGTTCTTC. This translates into CASSPLRGSGLAGVYNEQFF.

The chain has TRBV28 and TRBJ2-7, with D tentatively TRBD1 (5 bases). V was shortened by 5 bases and J by 3 bases, with 8 bases between the two germline ends. Germline values: CDR1 MDHEN, CDR2 SYDVKM. This CDR3 is built from 12 residues. For the CDR3, the DNA is TGTGCCAGCAGTATGGGGCTCTACGAGCAGTACTTC. Translation: CASSMGLYEQYF.

The chain recombines TRBV10-3 with TRBJ1-1, with a weak D call TRBD1 (6 bases). Trimming cost V 4 bases and J 1 base, with 7 bases left between them. Germline V CDR1 and CDR2: ENHRY, SYGVKD. This CDR3 contains 13 residues. The CDR3 here is CAISGTENTEAFF. Here the CDR3 DNA reads TGTGCCATCAGTGGGACAGAGAACACTGAAGCTTTCTTT.

This clone was counted between two and nine times. This sequence joins TRBV6-5 and TRBJ1-2; tentatively, D is TRBD1 (5 bases). The CDR3 length is 13 residues. The V end was cut by 6 bases, the J end by 4 bases, with 12 bases between. Per germline, CDR1 MNHEY and CDR2 SVGAGI. DNA of the CDR3: TGTGCCAGCAGGGCGGGGGAGGGCTATGGCTACACCTTC. Its translation: CASRAGEGYGYTF.

The chain has TRBV5-1 and TRBJ2-3; 12 nucleotides line up with TRBD1. Looked up from germline, CDR1 is SGHRS and CDR2 is YFSETQ. The junction had 10 bases not matched to a gene; V was cut back by 3 bases and J by 5 bases. This CDR3 contains 17 residues. The CDR3 region has the DNA TGCGCCAGCAGCTATTCCCCGGGACAGGGGGCAGGAGATACGCAGTATTTT. Its protein product is CASSYSPGQGAGDTQYF.

The chain carries TRBV7-2 and TRBJ1-4; the D gene is possibly TRBD1 (6 bases). The CDR3 runs to 14 residues. Germline loops: CDR1 SGHTA, CDR2 FQGNSA. V gave up 1 base and J gave up 6 bases, with 9 bases separating them. The CDR3 here is CASSLDYRDEKLFF. As DNA, the CDR3 is TGTGCCAGCAGCTTAGATTACAGGGATGAAAAACTGTTTTTT.

This chain connects TRBV7-9 to TRBJ2-3; D gene unclear. The CDR3 totals 14 residues. V was pared by 5 bases and J by 5 bases, with 14 bases between. The germline gives CDR1 SEHNR, CDR2 FQNEAQ (reference sequence). DNA of the CDR3: TGTGCCAGCAGCGCACTCCGGGTAGTAGATACGCAGTATTTT. Its protein is CASSALRVVDTQYF.

The DNA of the CDR3 is TGTGCCAGCAGCCAAGATCTTGCGGGACAGGGGGAAGCTTTCTTT. Protein product: CASSQDLAGQGEAFF. The rearrangement links TRBV3-1 (or the pseudogene TRBV3-2) to TRBJ1-1; 10 bases agree with TRBD1. V trimming: 0 bases; J trimming: 8 bases; junction bases outside the gene matches: 6. The CDR3 sequence is 15 residues long. Per the germline V gene, CDR1 is LGHDT and CDR2 is YNNKEL (reference sequence).

The chain uses TRBV5-4 and TRBJ2-3, with D hard to call. CDR1 is SGHNT and CDR2 is YYREEE in the germline V gene (reference sequence). V was trimmed by 1 base and J by 2 bases, leaving 14 bases between them. The CDR3 totals 16 residues. The CDR3 DNA reads TGTGCCAGCAGCTTGCGGGTTCTGGCAGACACAGATACGCAGTATTTT. As protein: CASSLRVLADTDTQYF.

This chain uses TRBV6-5 with TRBJ2-1, with 8 bases matching TRBD1. The CDR3 spans 13 residues. Germline CDR1 and CDR2: MNHEY and SVGAGI. Trimming removed 5 bases from V and 7 bases from J; junction bases left unmatched: 4. The CDR3 DNA sequence: TGTGCCAGCAGTATAACAGGGGGAAATGAGCAGTTCTTC. Encoded protein: CASSITGGNEQFF.

This chain links TRBV7-9 with TRBJ2-3; 8 positions match TRBD2. V lost 6 bases, J lost 1 base, and 0 bases stayed unmatched. The CDR3 extends over 13 amino acids. Per the germline V gene, CDR1 is SEHNR and CDR2 is FQNEAQ (reference sequence). CDR3 protein: CASRTSGTDTQYF. CDR3 DNA sequence: TGTGCCAGCAGGACTAGCGGCACAGATACGCAGTATTTT. Filled out from reference TRBV7-9 and TRBJ2-3, the complete variable domain reads DTGVSQNPRHKITKRGQNVTFRCDPISEHNRLYWYRQTLGQGPEFLTYFQNEAQLEKSRLLSDRFSAERPKGSFSTLEIQRTEQGDSAMYLCASRTSGTDTQYFGPGTRLTVL.

The V and J genes are TRBV9 and TRBJ2-7; the match to TRBD2 covers 9 bases. Germline V gene data show CDR1 as SGDLS and CDR2 as YYNGEE. Trimming removed 0 bases from V and 6 bases from J; junction bases left unmatched: 4. The CDR3 spans 14 residues. This chain's CDR3 is CASSVAAGGREQYF. CDR3 DNA: TGTGCCAGCAGCGTAGCCGCGGGAGGGCGCGAGCAGTACTTC.

This clone was seen once. Written as DNA, the CDR3 is TGTGCCAGTAGTGTAAACAGGGGATCAGGCAATCAGCCCCAGCATTTT. Its protein product is CASSVNRGSGNQPQHF. The chain recombines TRBV19 with TRBJ1-5, with 7 bases identical to TRBD1. Germline V gene sequence: CDR1 LNHDA, CDR2 SQIVND (reference sequence). V was clipped by 5 bases and J by 2 bases; unmatched bases: 9. CDR3 length: 16 residues.

This clone came up once. The chain joins TRBV7-9 to TRBJ1-2, with 8 bases lining up with TRBD1. Looked up from germline, CDR1 is SEHNR and CDR2 is FQNEAQ (reference sequence). V shed 1 base and J 6 bases; nucleotides not matched to a gene: 7. The CDR3 spans 15 residues. The CDR3 here is CASSLESGGIHGYTF. The DNA for the CDR3 is TGTGCCAGCAGCTTAGAGTCAGGGGGCATTCATGGCTACACCTTC. The whole variable domain, filled in from reference TRBV7-9 and TRBJ1-2, reads DTGVSQNPRHKITKRGQNVTFRCDPISEHNRLYWYRQTLGQGPEFLTYFQNEAQLEKSRLLSDRFSAERPKGSFSTLEIQRTEQGDSAMYLCASSLESGGIHGYTFGSGTRLTVV.

In this sample, this clone turned up once. This chain connects TRBV19 to TRBJ2-1; weak D call: TRBD1 (6 bases). Per the germline V gene, CDR1 is LNHDA and CDR2 is SQIVND (reference sequence). This CDR3 region has 16 residues. Trimming pared 4 bases from V and 7 bases from J, leaving 20 bases between. Here the CDR3 DNA reads TGTGCCAGTAGTAATTCCCGGTCGGCAGGGGCGAATGAGCAGTTCTTC. This gives the protein CASSNSRSAGANEQFF.